This T cell receptor (beta chain) was recovered during a study of cytomegalovirus exposure and HLA in healthy donors. General study results and limits: There were 160 or so TCR beta chains listed as cytomegalovirus-associated.

The data were produced by immunoSEQ multiplex PCR, yet TCRdb's version contains in-frame clones alone and is incomplete. The table includes 150,000 to 200,000 clones, 86% detected once. Trimming cost V 6 bases and J 4 bases, with 30 bases left between them. The CDR3 consists of 18 residues. Germline values: CDR1 GTSNPN, CDR2 SVGIG (reference sequence). Concerning this clone: Antigen specificity is unknown.

The donors formed part of the approximately 130-subject validation cohort, distinct from the approximately 630-subject first cohort. The sample comprised PBMCs. This receptor was taken from a man between 18 and 29 years old in good health and CMV-seropositive. The V call is TRBV30, the J call TRBJ1-2; unclear D gene. CDR3 sequence (DNA): TGTGCCTGCCAAACCCCCGGGGAATCAATAGGCGATTTCTATGGCTACACCTTC. Translation: CACQTPGESIGDFYGYTF.